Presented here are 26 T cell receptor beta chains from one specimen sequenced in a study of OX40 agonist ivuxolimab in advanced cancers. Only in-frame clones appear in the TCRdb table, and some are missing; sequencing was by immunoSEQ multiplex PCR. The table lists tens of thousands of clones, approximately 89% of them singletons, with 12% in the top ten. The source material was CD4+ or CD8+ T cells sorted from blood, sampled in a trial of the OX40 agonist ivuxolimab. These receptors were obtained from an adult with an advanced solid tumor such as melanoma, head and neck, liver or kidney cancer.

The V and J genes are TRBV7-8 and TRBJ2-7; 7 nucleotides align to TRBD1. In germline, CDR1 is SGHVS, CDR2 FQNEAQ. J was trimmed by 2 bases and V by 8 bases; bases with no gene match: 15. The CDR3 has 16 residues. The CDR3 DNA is TGTGCCAGCTCCGGTTTTCTCGACAGGGTGGCCTACGAGCAGTACTTC. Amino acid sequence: CASSGFLDRVAYEQYF. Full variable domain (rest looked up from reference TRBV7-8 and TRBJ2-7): GAGVSQSPRYKVAKRGQDVALRCDPISGHVSLFWYQQALGQGPEFLTYFQNEAQLDKSGLPSDRFFAERPEGSVSTLKIQRTQQEDSAVYLCASSGFLDRVAYEQYFGPGTRLTVT.

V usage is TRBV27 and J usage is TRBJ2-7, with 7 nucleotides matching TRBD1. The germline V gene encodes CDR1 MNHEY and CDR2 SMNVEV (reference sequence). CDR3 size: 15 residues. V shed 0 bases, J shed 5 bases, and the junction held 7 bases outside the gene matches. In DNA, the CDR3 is TGTGCCAGCAGTTTATCGTTGAGAGGGGGCGACGAGCAGTACTTC. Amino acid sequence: CASSLSLRGGDEQYF.

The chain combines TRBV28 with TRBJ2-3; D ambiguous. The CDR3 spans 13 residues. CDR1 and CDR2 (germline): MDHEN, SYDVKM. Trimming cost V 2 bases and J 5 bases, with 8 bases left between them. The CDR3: CASSLRLRDTQYF. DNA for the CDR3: TGTGCCAGCAGTTTAAGACTGCGAGATACGCAGTATTTT.

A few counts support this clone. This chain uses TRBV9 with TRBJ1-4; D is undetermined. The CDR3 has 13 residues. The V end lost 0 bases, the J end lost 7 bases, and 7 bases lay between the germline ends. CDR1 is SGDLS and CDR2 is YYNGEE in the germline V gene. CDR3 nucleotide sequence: TGTGCCAGCAGCGTAGGTTGGGGTGAAAAACTGTTTTTT. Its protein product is CASSVGWGEKLFF.

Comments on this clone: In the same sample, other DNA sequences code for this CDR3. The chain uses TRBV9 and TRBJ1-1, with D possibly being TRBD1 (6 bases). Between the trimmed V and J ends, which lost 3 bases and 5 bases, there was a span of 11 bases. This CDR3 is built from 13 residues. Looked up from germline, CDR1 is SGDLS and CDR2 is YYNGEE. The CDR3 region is CASSEGGGTEAFF. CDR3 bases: TGTGCCAGCAGCGAGGGAGGGGGGACTGAAGCTTTCTTT.

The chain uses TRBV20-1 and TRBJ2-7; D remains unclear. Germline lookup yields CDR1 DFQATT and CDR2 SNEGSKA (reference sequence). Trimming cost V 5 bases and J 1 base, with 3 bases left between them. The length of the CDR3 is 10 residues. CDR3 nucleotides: TGCAGTGCTGGGTCCTACGAGCAGTACTTC. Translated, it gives CSAGSYEQYF.

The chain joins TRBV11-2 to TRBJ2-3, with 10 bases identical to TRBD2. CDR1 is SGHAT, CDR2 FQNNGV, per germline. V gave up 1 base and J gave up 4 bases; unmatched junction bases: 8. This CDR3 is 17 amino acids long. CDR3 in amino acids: CASSLVSSGRAADTQYF. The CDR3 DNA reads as TGTGCCAGCAGCTTAGTTTCTAGCGGGAGAGCAGCAGATACGCAGTATTTT.

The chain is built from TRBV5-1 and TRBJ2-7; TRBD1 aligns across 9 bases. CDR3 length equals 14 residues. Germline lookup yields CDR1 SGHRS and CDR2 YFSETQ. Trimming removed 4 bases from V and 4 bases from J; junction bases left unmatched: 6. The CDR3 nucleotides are TGCGCCAGCAGCATAGGGACAGGGCGATACGAGCAGTACTTC. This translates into CASSIGTGRYEQYF.

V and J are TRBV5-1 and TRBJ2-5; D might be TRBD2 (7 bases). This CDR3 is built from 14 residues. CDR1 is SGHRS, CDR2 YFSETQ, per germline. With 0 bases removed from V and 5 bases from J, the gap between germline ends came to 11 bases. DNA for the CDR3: TGCGCCAGCAGCTTGGAGGGGGAGGGGGAGACCCAGTACTTC. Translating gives CASSLEGEGETQYF.

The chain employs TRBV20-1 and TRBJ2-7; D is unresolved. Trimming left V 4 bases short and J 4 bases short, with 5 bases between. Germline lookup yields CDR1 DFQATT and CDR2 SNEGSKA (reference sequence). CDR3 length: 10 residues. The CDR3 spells CSAKPYEQYF. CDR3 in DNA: TGCAGTGCTAAACCGTACGAGCAGTACTTC.

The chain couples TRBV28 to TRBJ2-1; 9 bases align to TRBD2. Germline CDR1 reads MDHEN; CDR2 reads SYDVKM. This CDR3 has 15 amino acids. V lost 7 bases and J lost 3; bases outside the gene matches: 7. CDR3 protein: CASIGLAGIYNEQFF. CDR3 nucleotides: TGTGCCAGCATTGGGCTAGCGGGAATCTACAATGAGCAGTTCTTC.

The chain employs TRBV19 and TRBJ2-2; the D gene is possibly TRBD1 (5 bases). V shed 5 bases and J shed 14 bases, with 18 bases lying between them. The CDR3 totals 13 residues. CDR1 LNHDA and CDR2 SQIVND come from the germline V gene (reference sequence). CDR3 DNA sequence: TGTGCCAGTAGTGCACCGGACATTTGGGGACTGTTTTTT. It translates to CASSAPDIWGLFF.

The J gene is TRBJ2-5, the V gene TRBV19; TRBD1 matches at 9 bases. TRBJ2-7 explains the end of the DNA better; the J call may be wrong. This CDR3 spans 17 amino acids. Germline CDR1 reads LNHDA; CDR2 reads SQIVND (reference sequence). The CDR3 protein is CASSISSRTGVIYEQYF. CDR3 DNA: TGTGCCAGTAGTATTTCTTCGCGGACAGGGGTGATCTACGAGCAGTACTTC.

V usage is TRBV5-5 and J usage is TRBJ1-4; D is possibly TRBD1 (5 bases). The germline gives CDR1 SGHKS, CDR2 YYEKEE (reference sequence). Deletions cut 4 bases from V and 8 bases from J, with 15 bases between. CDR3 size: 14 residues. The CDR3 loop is CASSPGRGEEKLFF. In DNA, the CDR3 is TGTGCCAGCAGCCCTGGACGGGGGGAGGAAAAACTGTTTTTT. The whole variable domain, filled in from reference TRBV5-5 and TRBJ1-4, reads DAGVTQSPTHLIKTRGQQVTLRCSPISGHKSVSWYQQVLGQGPQFIFQYYEKEERGRGNFPDRFSARQFPNYSSELNVNALLLGDSALYLCASSPGRGEEKLFFGSGTQLSVL.

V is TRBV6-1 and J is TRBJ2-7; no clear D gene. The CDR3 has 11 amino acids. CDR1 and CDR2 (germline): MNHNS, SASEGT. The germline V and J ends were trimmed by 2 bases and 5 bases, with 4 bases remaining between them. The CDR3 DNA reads TGTGCCAGCAGTGAACAGGACGAGCAGTACTTC. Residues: CASSEQDEQYF.

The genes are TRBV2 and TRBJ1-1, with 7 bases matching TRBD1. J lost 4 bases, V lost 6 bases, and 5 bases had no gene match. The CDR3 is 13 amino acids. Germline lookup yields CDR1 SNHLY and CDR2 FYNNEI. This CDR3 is CASRGTDFTEAFF. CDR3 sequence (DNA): TGTGCCAGCAGGGGGACAGACTTCACTGAAGCTTTCTTT.

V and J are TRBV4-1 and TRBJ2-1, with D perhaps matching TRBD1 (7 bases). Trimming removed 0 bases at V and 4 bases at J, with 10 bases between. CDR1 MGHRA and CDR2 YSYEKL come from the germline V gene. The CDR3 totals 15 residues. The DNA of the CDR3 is TGCGCCAGCAGCCAAGACAGGGGGGTTTACAATGAGCAGTTCTTC. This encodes CASSQDRGVYNEQFF.

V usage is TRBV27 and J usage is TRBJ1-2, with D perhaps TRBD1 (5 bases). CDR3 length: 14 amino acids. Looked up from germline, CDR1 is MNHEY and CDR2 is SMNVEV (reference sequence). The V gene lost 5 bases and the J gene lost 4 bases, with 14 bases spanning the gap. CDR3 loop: CASSQSGQTYGYTF. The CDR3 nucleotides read TGTGCCAGCAGTCAATCGGGGCAGACCTATGGCTACACCTTC.

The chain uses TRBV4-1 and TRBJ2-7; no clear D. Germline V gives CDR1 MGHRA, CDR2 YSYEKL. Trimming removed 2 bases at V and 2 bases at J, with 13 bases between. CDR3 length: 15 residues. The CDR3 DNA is TGCGCCAGCAGCCAAACAGCTGTTGGGACCTACGAGCAGTACTTC. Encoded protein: CASSQTAVGTYEQYF.

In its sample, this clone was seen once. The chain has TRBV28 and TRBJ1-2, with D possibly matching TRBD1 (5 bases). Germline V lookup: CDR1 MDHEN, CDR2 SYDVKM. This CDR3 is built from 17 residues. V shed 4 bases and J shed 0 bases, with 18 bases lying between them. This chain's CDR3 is CASSSSQGSPANYGYTF. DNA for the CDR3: TGTGCCAGCAGTTCGAGCCAGGGCTCACCAGCTAACTATGGCTACACCTTC.

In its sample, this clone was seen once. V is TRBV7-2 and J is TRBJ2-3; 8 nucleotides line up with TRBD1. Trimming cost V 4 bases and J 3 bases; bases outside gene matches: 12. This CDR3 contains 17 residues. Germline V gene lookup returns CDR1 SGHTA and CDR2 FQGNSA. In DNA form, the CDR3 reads TGTGCCAGCAGCTCCCCCGGGACAGGAATTCTTACAGATACGCAGTATTTT. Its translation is CASSSPGTGILTDTQYF.

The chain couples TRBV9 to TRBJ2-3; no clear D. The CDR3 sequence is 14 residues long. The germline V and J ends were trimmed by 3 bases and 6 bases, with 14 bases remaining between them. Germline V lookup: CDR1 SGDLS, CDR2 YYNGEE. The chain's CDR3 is CASSDPLSPDTQYF. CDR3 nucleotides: TGTGCCAGCAGCGACCCCCTCTCACCGGATACGCAGTATTTT. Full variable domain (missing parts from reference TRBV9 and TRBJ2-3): DSGVTQTPKHLITATGQRVTLRCSPRSGDLSVYWYQQSLDQGLQFLIQYYNGEERAKGNILERFSAQQFPDLHSELNLSSLELGDSALYFCASSDPLSPDTQYFGPGTRLTVL.

CDR3 DNA sequence: TGTGCCAGCAGCTTAGAGGCGGGGGGCCAAAACATTCAGTACTTC. It specifies CASSLEAGGQNIQYF. The genes are TRBV7-6 and TRBJ2-4; 8 bases are a match to TRBD2. V trimming: 1 base; J trimming: 5 bases; junction bases outside the gene matches: 4. This CDR3 has 15 residues. In germline, CDR1 is SGHVS, CDR2 FNYEAQ.

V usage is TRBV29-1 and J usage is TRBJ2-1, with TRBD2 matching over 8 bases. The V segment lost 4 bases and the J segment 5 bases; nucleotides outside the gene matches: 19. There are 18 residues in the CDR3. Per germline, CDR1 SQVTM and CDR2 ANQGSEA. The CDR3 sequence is CSVVRRGDKPFPDNEQFF. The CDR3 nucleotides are TGCAGCGTTGTTAGGCGGGGGGATAAACCCTTCCCAGACAATGAGCAGTTCTTC.

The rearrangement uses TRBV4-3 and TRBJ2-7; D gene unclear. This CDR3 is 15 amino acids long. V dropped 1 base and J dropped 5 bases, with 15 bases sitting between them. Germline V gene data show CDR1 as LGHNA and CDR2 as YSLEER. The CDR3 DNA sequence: TGCGCCAGCAGCCAAGTCCCGCGCGTAGACGACGAGCAGTACTTC. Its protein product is CASSQVPRVDDEQYF.

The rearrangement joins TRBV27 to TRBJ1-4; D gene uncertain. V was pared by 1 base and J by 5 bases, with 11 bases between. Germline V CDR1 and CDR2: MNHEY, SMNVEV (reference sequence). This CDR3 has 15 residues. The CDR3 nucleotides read TGTGCCAGCAGTTTATTTCCGGGCCACAATGAAAAACTGTTTTTT. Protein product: CASSLFPGHNEKLFF.